This is a list of T cell receptor beta chains from one sample in a study of cytomegalovirus exposure and HLA in healthy donors. The repertoire was sequenced with immunoSEQ multiplex PCR; TCRdb's copy has only in-frame clones and lacks some. Here the sample spans 250,000 or so clones, around nine tenths being singletons. Sequencing was performed on PBMCs. These receptor sequences come from a girl aged 2-10 years in good health and CMV-seronegative. Both conserved end residues are part of each CDR3. The order of the fields is CDR3 protein, V gene, J gene.

CASSGLAGGKGETQYF	TRBV6-1	TRBJ2-5
CASSSRTGGADGTEAFF	TRBV7-9	TRBJ1-1
CASSPVRYGYTF	TRBV7-9	TRBJ1-2
CASRGGTGSHSPLHF	TRBV6-1	TRBJ1-6
CASSRGGNEQFF	TRBV13	TRBJ2-1
CASSSAGGTHYGYTF	TRBV5-6	TRBJ1-2
CASSERLAGAHEQYF	TRBV10-2	TRBJ2-7
CASSLSHRDEYSGANVLTF	TRBV7-9	TRBJ2-6
CASSAGSNQGSQLPYEQYF	TRBV9	TRBJ2-7
CASSSGTGQQETQYF	TRBV7-3	TRBJ2-5
CASSPGLAGNTDTQYF	TRBV7-3	TRBJ2-3
CATRPGLAGLTGDTQYF	TRBV27	TRBJ2-3
CASSRDSYPFNYGYTF	TRBV19	TRBJ1-2
CASSYGTLSYNEQFF	TRBV19	TRBJ2-1
CASSFGQGEAFF	TRBV6-1	TRBJ1-1
CAISESIPGMNTEAFF	TRBV10-3	TRBJ1-1
CASCASGPRGTGELFF	TRBV6-1	TRBJ2-2
CASRRGGQVTGNEQFF	TRBV4-2	TRBJ2-1
CASSLGTSVANEQFF	TRBV27	TRBJ2-1
CASSIGGFSYEQYF	TRBV19	TRBJ2-7
CATSDPTEGVTEAFF	TRBV19	TRBJ1-1
CASSLGPGTSRPTDTQYF	TRBV7-3	TRBJ2-3
CAIGRSGQPQHF	TRBV10-3	TRBJ1-5
CASSYDRITDTQYF	TRBV7-8	TRBJ2-3
CASSYGTLYQETQYF	TRBV5-1	TRBJ2-5
CASSYLAGGLYNEQFF	TRBV11-1	TRBJ2-1
CASGLVLKSGEGSPLDQETQYF	TRBV12-5	TRBJ2-5
CASGTSGTNEQFF	TRBV19	TRBJ2-1
CASSIPGPGSPLHF	TRBV19	TRBJ1-6
CASSLAGASSGNTIYF	TRBV7-9	TRBJ1-3
CASSPREKREAFF	TRBV27	TRBJ1-1
CATSRVNRANLYEQYF	TRBV15	TRBJ2-7
CASSIGSSYEQYF	TRBV19	TRBJ2-7
CASSSVDSEQFF	TRBV6-4	TRBJ2-1
CAWSEGAGTEAFF	TRBV30	TRBJ1-1
CASSEADITYEQYF	TRBV2	.
CASSQTRGLAGGEQYF	TRBV9	TRBJ2-7
CASSEWDSSLILHF	TRBV6-6	TRBJ1-6
CASSASPGTGDYEQYF	TRBV7-9	TRBJ2-7
CASSARLAGASYEQYF	TRBV4-1	TRBJ2-7
CASSVRTGRESGNQPQHF	TRBV5-6	TRBJ1-5
CATTPGSQETQYF	TRBV15	TRBJ2-5
CASSLQGGSEAFF	TRBV18	TRBJ1-1
CATTGGGYEAFF	TRBV15	TRBJ1-1
CASSARQGGSPLHF	TRBV6-5	TRBJ1-6